One T cell receptor beta chain is described in this entry. Its antigen specificity is not known. There are no base qualities to consult, and no much larger clone falls within one base. This sample stems from a study of Ad26.COV2.S vaccination and SARS-CoV-2 variants (TCRdb year 2021). In the study overall: Donors in the vaccine arm were drawn from COV1001, a phase I-IIa trial of Ad26.COV2.S in healthy adults that was multicentre, randomized, double-blind and placebo-controlled. Dosing of Ad26.COV2.S was intramuscular, at either 5x10^10 or 1x10^11 viral particles, delivered as one shot or as two shots spaced 56 days apart. The specificity and breadth of SARS-CoV-2-reactive T cell receptors after Ad26.COV2.S vaccination were assessed by TCRbeta repertoire sequencing. A total of roughly 30 samples were included in the TCR-sequenced set, comprising roughly 19 Ad26.COV2.S vaccine recipients, 5 placebo recipients and 8 SARS-CoV-2 convalescent individuals. Participants in the trial were split at random into five groups of five each, receiving low-dose or high-dose Ad26.COV2.S once or twice, or else placebo on both occasions. Investigators remained blinded to trial group allocation during experiments and outcome assessment. Study-level results and caveats: Spike-specific TCR breadth was higher in Ad26.COV2.S recipients than in placebo recipients (P = 0.0014). After vaccination, substantial breadth of spike-specific CD8+ and CD4+ T cell responses was reported. The authors noted that total T cell responses may have been underestimated by the TCR breadth and depth analyses. The study was not powered to compare responses between vaccine doses or regimens. Vaccine and placebo recipients had comparable non-spike TCR breadth, which fits with the vaccine containing only spike.

TCRbeta CDR3 regions were sequenced with the immunoSEQ Assay. After extraction, genomic DNA underwent amplification by bias-controlled multiplex PCR, followed by high-throughput sequencing. In the paper's pipeline: To quantify the absolute abundance of every unique TCRbeta CDR3 region, sequences were collapsed and filtered. T cell fraction was estimated by normalizing TCRbeta template counts to usable DNA, which was measured by amplifying reference genes present in all nucleated cells. Repertoire TCRs were annotated as SARS-CoV-2-specific when V gene, CDR3 amino acid sequence and J gene were exactly matched to a known reactive TCR set. The reference SARS-CoV-2 TCR set was derived from MIRA and filtered for enrichment in COVID-19-positive ImmuneCODE repertoires, a step that removed public or cross-reactive TCRs. Using the MIRA antigens, annotated TCRs were further analysed by specific ORF or by position within an ORF. Breadth was defined as the number of annotated unique rearrangements divided by the total number of unique productive rearrangements, and depth was defined as the summed frequency of the annotated unique rearrangements. Group comparisons of TCR breadth used two-sided Wilcoxon rank-sum tests. The table comes from immuneACCESS by way of TCRdb, which keeps in-frame sequences with V and J called. Part of the clones is missing from these tables; in studies checked, under half for an unresolved V gene and the rest for unknown reasons. For V, J and clone size, that table is used; D and trimming come from the DNA. This sample has around 300,000 clones in its table, and more than 85% of those were observed once. The ten largest clones capture approximately 5% of the sample.

The treatment or condition label for this specimen denotes: around 19 received Ad26.COV2.S at low or high dose, single or two shots; 5 received placebo; per-sample allocation not given. Repertoires of vaccine and placebo recipients were sequenced from samples collected on day 63 after the first injection. In Cohort 1b, around 25 adults aged 18-55 years were enrolled at a single site in Boston, USA, between 29 July and 7 August 2020. Ad26.COV2.S consisted of a replication-incompetent adenovirus type 26 vector by which a prefusion-stabilized SARS-CoV-2 spike protein from the original Wuhan strain was expressed. The source of this sequence is a person aged 18 to 65 who received the Ad26.COV2.S COVID-19 vaccine or a placebo. The material sequenced was peripheral blood, taken in a trial of Ad26.COV2.S vaccine versus placebo.

The CDR3 protein is CAWSETSGAGELFF. Read as DNA, the sequence is TGTGCCTGGAGTGAAACTAGCGGGGCCGGGGAGCTGTTTTTT. The rearranged chain carries TRBV30 and TRBJ2-2; 10 bases in between match TRBD2. V is cut back by 1 base and J by 6 bases, with 2 bases in the junction unmatched. Including cysteine and phenylalanine, the CDR3 has 14 amino acids. The read is trimmed to its CDR3 DNA, 42 bases read in frame from base 1. The germline V gene (reference sequence) supplies CDR1 GTSNPN and CDR2 SVGIG.